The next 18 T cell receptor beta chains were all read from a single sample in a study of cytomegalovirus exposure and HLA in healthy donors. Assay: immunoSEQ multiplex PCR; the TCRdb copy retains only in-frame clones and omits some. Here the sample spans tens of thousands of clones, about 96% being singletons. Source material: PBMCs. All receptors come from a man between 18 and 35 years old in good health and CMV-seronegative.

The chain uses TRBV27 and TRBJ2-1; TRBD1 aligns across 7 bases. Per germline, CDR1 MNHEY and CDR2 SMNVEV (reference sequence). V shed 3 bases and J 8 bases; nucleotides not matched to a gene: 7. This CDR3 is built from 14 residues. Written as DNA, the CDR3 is TGTGCCAGCAGTTTTGGGACAGTAAGCTATGAGCAGTTCTTC. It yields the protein CASSFGTVSYEQFF.

CDR3 residues: CASSRTPTNEKLFF. In DNA, the CDR3 is TGTGCCAGCAGTAGGACTCCAACTAATGAAAAACTGTTTTTT. This rearrangement joins TRBV28 to TRBJ1-4; D remains ambiguous. The germline V and J ends were trimmed by 5 bases and 0 bases, with 7 bases remaining between them. Germline V gene sequence: CDR1 MDHEN, CDR2 SYDVKM. The CDR3 loop spans 14 amino acids.

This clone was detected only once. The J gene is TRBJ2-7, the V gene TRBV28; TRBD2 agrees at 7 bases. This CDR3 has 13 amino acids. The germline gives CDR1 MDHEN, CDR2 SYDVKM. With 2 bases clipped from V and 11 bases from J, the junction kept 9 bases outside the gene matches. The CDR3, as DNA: TGTGCCAGCAGTTTAGCGGGCCCCCGGGGGGAGTACTTC. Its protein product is CASSLAGPRGEYF.

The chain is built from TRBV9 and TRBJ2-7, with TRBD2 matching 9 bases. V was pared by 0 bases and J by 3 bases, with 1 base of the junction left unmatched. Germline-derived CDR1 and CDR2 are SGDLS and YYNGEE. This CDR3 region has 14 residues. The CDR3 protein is CASSVGLADYEQYF. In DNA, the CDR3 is TGTGCCAGCAGCGTAGGACTAGCGGACTACGAGCAGTACTTC. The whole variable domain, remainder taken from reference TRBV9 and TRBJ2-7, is DSGVTQTPKHLITATGQRVTLRCSPRSGDLSVYWYQQSLDQGLQFLIQYYNGEERAKGNILERFSAQQFPDLHSELNLSSLELGDSALYFCASSVGLADYEQYFGPGTRLTVT.

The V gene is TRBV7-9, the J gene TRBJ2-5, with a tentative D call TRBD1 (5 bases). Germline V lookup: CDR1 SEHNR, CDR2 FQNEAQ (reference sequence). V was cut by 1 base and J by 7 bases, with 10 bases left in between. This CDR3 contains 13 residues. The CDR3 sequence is CASSLGGSGTQYF. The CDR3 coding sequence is TGTGCCAGCAGCTTAGGGGGCTCGGGGACCCAGTACTTC.

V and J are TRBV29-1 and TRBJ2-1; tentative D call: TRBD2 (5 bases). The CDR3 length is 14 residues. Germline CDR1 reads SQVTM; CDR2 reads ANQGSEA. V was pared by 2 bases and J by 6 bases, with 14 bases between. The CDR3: CSVESGRDGNEQFF. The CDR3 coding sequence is TGCAGCGTTGAAAGCGGTAGAGACGGCAATGAGCAGTTCTTC.

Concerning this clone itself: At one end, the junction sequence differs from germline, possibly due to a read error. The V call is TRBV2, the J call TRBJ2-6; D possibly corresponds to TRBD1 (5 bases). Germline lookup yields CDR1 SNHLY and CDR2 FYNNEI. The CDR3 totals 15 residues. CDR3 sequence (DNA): TGTGCCAGCAGAGAAGACAGCTCTGGGGCCAACGTCCTGACTTTC. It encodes CASREDSSGANVLTF. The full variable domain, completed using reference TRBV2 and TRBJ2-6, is EPEVTQTPSHQVTQMGQEVILRCVPISNHLYFYWYRQILGQKVEFLVSFYNNEISEKSEIFDDQFSVERPDGSNFTLKIRSTKLEDSAMYFCASREDSSGANVLTFGAGSRLTVL.

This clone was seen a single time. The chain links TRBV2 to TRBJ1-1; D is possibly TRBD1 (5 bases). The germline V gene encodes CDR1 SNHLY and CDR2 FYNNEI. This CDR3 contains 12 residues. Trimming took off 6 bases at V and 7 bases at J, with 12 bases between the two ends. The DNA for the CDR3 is TGTGCCAGCAGGGGGCGGGAGCATGAAGCTTTCTTT. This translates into CASRGREHEAFF.

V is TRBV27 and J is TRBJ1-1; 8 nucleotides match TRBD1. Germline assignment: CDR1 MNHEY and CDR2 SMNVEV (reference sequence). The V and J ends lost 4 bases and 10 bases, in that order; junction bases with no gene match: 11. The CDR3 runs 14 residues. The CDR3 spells CASSSGQGRVRAFF. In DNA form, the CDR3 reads TGTGCCAGCAGTTCCGGACAGGGCAGGGTGCGAGCTTTCTTT.

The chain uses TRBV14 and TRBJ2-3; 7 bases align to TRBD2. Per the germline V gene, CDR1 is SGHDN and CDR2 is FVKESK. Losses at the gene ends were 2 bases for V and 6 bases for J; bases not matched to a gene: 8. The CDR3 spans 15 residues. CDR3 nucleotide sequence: TGTGCCAGCAGCCAATTTGCGGGAGCGGTGGATACGCAGTATTTT. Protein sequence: CASSQFAGAVDTQYF.

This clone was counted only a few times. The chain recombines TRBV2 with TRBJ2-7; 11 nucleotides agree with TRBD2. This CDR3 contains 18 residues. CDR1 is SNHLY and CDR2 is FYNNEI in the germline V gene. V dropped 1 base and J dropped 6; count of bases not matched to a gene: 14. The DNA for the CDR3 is TGTGCCAGCAGTGAAGTTCTAGTGGTGGGACTAGCGGACGCCGAGCAGTACTTC. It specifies CASSEVLVVGLADAEQYF.

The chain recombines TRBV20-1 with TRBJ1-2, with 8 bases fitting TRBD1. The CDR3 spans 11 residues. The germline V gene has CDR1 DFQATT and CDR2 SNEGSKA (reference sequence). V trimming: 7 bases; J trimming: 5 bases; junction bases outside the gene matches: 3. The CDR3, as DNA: TGCAGTGGGGACAGGACTTATGGCTACACCTTC. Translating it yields CSGDRTYGYTF.

The CDR3 spells CASSEGLAGPLAKNIQYF. DNA of the CDR3: TGTGCCAGCAGTGAGGGACTAGCGGGACCTCTAGCCAAAAACATTCAGTACTTC. This chain joins TRBV25-1 and TRBJ2-4, with 13 bases identical to TRBD2. Germline values: CDR1 MGHDK, CDR2 SYGVNS. V dropped 3 bases and J dropped 0; count of bases not matched to a gene: 5. This CDR3 contains 18 residues.

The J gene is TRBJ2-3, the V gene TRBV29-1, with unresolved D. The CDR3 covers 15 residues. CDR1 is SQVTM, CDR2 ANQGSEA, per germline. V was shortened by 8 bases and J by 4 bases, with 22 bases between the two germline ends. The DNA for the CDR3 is TGCAGCATCCGTCTCCCGGTCCCATCTCCAGATACGCAGTATTTT. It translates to CSIRLPVPSPDTQYF.

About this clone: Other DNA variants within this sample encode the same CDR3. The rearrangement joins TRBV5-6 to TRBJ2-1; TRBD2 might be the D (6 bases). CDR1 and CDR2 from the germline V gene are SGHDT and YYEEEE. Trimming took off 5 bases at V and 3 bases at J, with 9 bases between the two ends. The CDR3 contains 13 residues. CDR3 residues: CASSTGSYNEQFF. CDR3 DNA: TGTGCCAGCAGTACCGGGAGCTACAATGAGCAGTTCTTC.

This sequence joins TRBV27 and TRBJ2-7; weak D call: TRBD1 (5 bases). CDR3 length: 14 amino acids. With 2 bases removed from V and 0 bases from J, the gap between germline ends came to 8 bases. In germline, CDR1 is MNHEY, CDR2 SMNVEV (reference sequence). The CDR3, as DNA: TGTGCCAGCAGTTTACGACAGAGCTCCTACGAGCAGTACTTC. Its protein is CASSLRQSSYEQYF.

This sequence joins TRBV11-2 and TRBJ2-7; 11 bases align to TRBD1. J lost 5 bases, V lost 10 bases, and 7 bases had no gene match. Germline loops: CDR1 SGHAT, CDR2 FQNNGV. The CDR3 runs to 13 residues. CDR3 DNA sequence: TGTGCCATAGGGGGACAGGGGGAGAACGAGCAGTACTTC. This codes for CAIGGQGENEQYF. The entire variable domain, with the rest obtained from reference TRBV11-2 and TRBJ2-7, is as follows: EAGVAQSPRYKIIEKRQSVAFWCNPISGHATLYWYQQILGQGPKLLIQFQNNGVVDDSQLPKDRFSAERLKGVDSTLKIQPAKLEDSAVYLCAIGGQGENEQYFGPGTRLTVT.

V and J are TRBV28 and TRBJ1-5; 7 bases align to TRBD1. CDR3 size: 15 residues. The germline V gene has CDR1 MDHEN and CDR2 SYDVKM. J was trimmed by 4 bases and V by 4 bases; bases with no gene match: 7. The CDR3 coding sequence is TGTGCCAGCAGTTATACAGGGGCCTTAAATCAGCCCCAGCATTTT. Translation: CASSYTGALNQPQHF.